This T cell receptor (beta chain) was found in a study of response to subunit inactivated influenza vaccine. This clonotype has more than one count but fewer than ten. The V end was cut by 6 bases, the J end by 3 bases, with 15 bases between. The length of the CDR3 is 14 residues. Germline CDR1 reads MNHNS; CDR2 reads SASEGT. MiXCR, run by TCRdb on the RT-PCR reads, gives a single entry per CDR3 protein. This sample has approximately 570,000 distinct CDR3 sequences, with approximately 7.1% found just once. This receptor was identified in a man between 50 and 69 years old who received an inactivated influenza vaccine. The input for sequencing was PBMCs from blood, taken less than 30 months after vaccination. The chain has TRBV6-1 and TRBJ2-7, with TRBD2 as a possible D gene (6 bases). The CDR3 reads CASRGDLTYYEQYF. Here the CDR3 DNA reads TGTGCCAGCAGGGGGGACTTAACCTACTACGAGCAGTACTTC.